The 8 T cell receptor beta chains below all came from one sample that was sequenced in a study of blood T cells in healthy people across ages. The authors ran a second PCR of roughly 7 to 11 cycles using a sample-barcoded 5' primer and a J-beta primer mix. One entry per CDR3 protein results from TCRdb running MiXCR on the 5' RACE reads. The sample gives around 850,000 distinct CDR3 sequences, about 37% of which show up once; roughly 13% is in the top ten. Sequenced: blood. Receptors were obtained from a man younger than 35 in good health.

In regard to this clonotype: At one end, the junction sequence differs from germline, possibly due to a read error. The V and J genes are TRBV7-9 and TRBJ2-5; 8 nucleotides line up with TRBD1. The CDR3 has 16 residues. The germline gives CDR1 SEHNR, CDR2 FQNEAQ (reference sequence). This CDR3 reads CASSLNAGGVGETLYF. The CDR3 coding sequence is TGTGCCAGCAGCTTAAATGCAGGGGGCGTCGGAGAGACCCTGTACTTC.

The genes are TRBV4-1 and TRBJ2-2; perhaps TRBD2 as D (5 bases). With 1 base removed from V and 4 bases from J, the gap between germline ends came to 10 bases. Germline V gene data show CDR1 as MGHRA and CDR2 as YSYEKL. This CDR3 spans 15 amino acids. As DNA, the CDR3 is TGCGCCAGCAGCCAAGGGACTCCTTCCACCGGGGAGCTGTTTTTT. Translated: CASSQGTPSTGELFF.

This clonotype is a singleton in its sample. This chain joins TRBV7-2 and TRBJ2-1; 8 positions agree with TRBD1. This CDR3 region has 14 residues. V lost 8 bases and J lost 4; bases outside the gene matches: 7. CDR1 SGHTA and CDR2 FQGNSA come from the germline V gene. CDR3 protein: CASDAGQVYNEQFF. The CDR3 DNA sequence: TGTGCCAGCGACGCGGGACAGGTATACAATGAGCAGTTCTTC.

With regard to this clonotype: Possible read error: a much larger clone is one base away. This chain uses TRBV7-3 with TRBJ2-1, with 9 positions matching TRBD2. The CDR3 has 15 amino acids. Germline CDR1 and CDR2: SGHTA and FQGTGA. CDR3 DNA: TGTACCAGCAGCCCGGCGGGGGGGCCTCCTAATGAGCAGTTCTTC. This encodes CTSSPAGGPPNEQFF.

This clonotype appeared a few times. This sequence joins TRBV12-3 or TRBV12-4 and TRBJ1-2; tentative D call: TRBD1 (5 bases). Trimming left V 2 bases short and J 11 bases short, with 18 bases between. This CDR3 contains 14 residues. CDR3 loop: CASSLSGGALGYTF. The CDR3 DNA is TGTGCCAGCAGTTTATCCGGGGGTGCTTTGGGATACACCTTC.

The chain joins TRBV11-1 to TRBJ2-3; 9 nucleotides align to TRBD2. Germline CDR1 is SGHAT and CDR2 is FQDESV (reference sequence). CDR3 length: 14 amino acids. The V and J ends lost 11 bases and 2 bases, in that order; junction bases with no gene match: 8. Here the CDR3 DNA reads TGTGCCTCAAGGGGACTAGCCAACACAGATACGCAGTATTTT. Translating it yields CASRGLANTDTQYF.

This clonotype came up a few times. The chain has TRBV27 and TRBJ2-3, with 7 bases aligning to TRBD2. The ends lost 6 bases at V and 0 bases at J; junction bases unmatched: 9. Germline V gives CDR1 MNHEY, CDR2 SMNVEV (reference sequence). This CDR3 has 16 amino acids. CDR3 loop: CASRTRWGGSTDTQYF. CDR3 DNA sequence: TGTGCCAGCAGAACAAGGTGGGGGGGAAGCACAGATACGCAGTATTTT.

The genes are TRBV18 and TRBJ1-4, with TRBD1 as a possible D gene (5 bases). Germline V lookup: CDR1 KGHSH, CDR2 LQKENI. The CDR3 contains 14 residues. V was cut by 3 bases and J by 5 bases, with 10 bases left in between. The CDR3 nucleotides read TGTGCCAGCTCACCTGACAGAAGGAATGAAAAACTGTTTTTT. This gives the protein CASSPDRRNEKLFF.